This TCR beta chain was sequenced during a study of CD4 T cells in relation to SARS-CoV-2 and coronaviruses. At the level of the study: TCR beta CDR3s were sequenced after approximately 11-day antigen culture of PBMCs.

Unexposed donor CD4+ T cells date from about 2010-2018, before the COVID-19 pandemic. After about 11 days of culture, CD4+ T cells were isolated. Remarks on this clone: As yet, its antigen is unknown.

This table comes from immunoSEQ multiplex PCR, and its TCRdb copy is limited to in-frame clones, with some not included. Of more than 25,000 clones in the sample, roughly 70% were seen once. Material for sequencing was CD4+ T cells from PBMCs, cultured in vitro. This clonotype originated in a human donor in good health.

DNA of the CDR3: TGTGCCAGCAGCTTTGGTGGAAACACCATATATTTT. This translates into CASSFGGNTIYF. The chain is built from TRBV7-2 and TRBJ1-3; the D is unclear. V lost 3 bases, J lost 3 bases, and 3 bases lay in between. The CDR3 loop spans 12 amino acids. Germline V gene data show CDR1 as SGHTA and CDR2 as FQGNSA.